Sequencing of this T cell receptor (beta chain) was carried out in a study of blood T cells in healthy people across ages. Regarding the study as a whole: CMV status of donors was unknown, possibly confounding expanded clonotype changes. Naive T cell percentage showed a strong correlation with TCR beta diversity.

This clonotype was counted a few times. Its target is unknown. The CDR3 runs 17 residues. The V segment lost 3 bases and the J segment 4 bases; nucleotides outside the gene matches: 9. Per the germline V gene, CDR1 is KGHSH and CDR2 is LQKENI. No fewer than 5.5 micrograms of total RNA were isolated from every sample. The use of a sample-barcoded 5' primer and a J-beta primer mix characterized a second PCR of about 7 to 12 cycles. Each CDR3 protein gets one entry after TCRdb re-called the 5' RACE reads with MiXCR. The sample has 700,000 or so distinct CDR3 sequences; roughly 20% are singletons. The chain uses TRBV18 and TRBJ2-1; 10 bases are shared with TRBD2. The material sequenced was blood. The sequence derives from a man between 65 and 85 years old in good health. The CDR3 region is CASSPRSTSGDYNEQFF. CDR3 DNA sequence: TGTGCCAGCTCACCCCGGTCTACTAGCGGGGATTACAATGAGCAGTTCTTC.